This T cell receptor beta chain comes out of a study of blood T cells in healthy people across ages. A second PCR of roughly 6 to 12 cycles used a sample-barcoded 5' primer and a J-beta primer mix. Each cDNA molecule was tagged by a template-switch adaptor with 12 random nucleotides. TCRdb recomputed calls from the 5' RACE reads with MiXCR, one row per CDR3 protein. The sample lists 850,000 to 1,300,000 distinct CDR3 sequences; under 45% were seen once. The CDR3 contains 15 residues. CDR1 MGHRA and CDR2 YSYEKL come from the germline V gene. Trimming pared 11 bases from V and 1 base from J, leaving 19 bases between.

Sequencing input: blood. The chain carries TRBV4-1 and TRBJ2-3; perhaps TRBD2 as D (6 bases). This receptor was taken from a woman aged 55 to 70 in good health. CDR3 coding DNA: TGCGCCGCTACTCGTGGGTGGAGGGGCACAGATACGCAGTATTTT. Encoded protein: CAATRGWRGTDTQYF.